Below, 10 T cell receptor beta chains from the same sample are listed, as sequenced in a study of CD8+ T cells in alopecia areata (dated by TCRdb to the late 2010s). The library was made by the immunoSEQ multiplex PCR assay. To provide template for TCR sequencing, every sample had RNA extracted and reverse transcribed into cDNA. TCRdb obtained this table from immuneACCESS and retained in-frame rearrangements with V and J assigned. These tables miss some clones; where compared with another copy, unresolved V genes account for less than half of the shortfall, and the remainder is unexplained. This sample includes roughly 120,000 clones, and none of them was observed just once. About 20% of the sample lies in the top ten. The sequenced sample consisted of lesional skin. These receptors all come from a C3H/HeJ mouse with alopecia areata. The MHC haplotype that this mouse strain carries is H2-k.

In its sample, this clone was seen many times. Gene names are the mouse ones. The CDR3 end falls 4 residues outside the read, so it is completed with the germline J gene. The chain uses TRBV1 and TRBJ2-3; TRBD2 might be the D (7 bases). CDR3 size: 16 residues. Germline assignment: CDR1 NSQYPW and CDR2 LRSPGD (reference sequence). V lost 0 bases to trimming and J lost 4 bases, with 14 bases between them. The CDR3 spells CTCSADRGAPSETLYF. CDR3 bases read: TGCACCTGCAGTGCAGACCGGGGGGCGCCGTCAGAA.

This clone has just a few counts. Gene names and germline match the mouse. The CDR3 sequence is CASSDASGTKNTEVFF. The CDR3 DNA, read in part, is TGTGCCAGCAGTGATGCATCAGGGACAAAAAACACA. The V gene is TRBV13-3, the J gene TRBJ1-1, with TRBD1 as a possible D gene (6 bases). The CDR3 end falls 4 residues outside the read, so it is completed with the germline J gene. CDR1 is NNHDY, CDR2 SYVADS, per germline. CDR3 length: 16 amino acids. Trimming stripped 0 bases from V and 1 base from J, with 13 bases between.

This clone was counted many times. The gene symbols are mouse symbols. Partial CDR3 DNA: TGTGCCAGCAGCCTCGGGACAGGGGCAAACACCGGG. This gives the protein CASSLGTGANTG. In full, the CDR3 reads CASSLGTGANTGQLYF. The chain combines TRBV13-3 with TRBJ2-2, with 10 positions matching TRBD1. From the germline J gene comes the end of the CDR3, since the read stops 4 residues before it. Per germline, CDR1 NNHDY and CDR2 SYVADS. The CDR3 length is 16 residues. Trimming removed 5 bases from V and 0 bases from J; junction bases left unmatched: 4.

At least ten counts were recorded for this clone. Gene names are the mouse ones. The read finishes 4 residues shy of the CDR3 end, and the germline J gene is used to complete it. V and J are TRBV13-3 and TRBJ2-3; 8 bases line up with TRBD2. The ends lost 0 bases at V and 3 bases at J; junction bases unmatched: 3. The CDR3 totals 15 residues. Looked up from germline, CDR1 is NNHDY and CDR2 is SYVADS. The CDR3 region is CASSDGGGLAETLYF. Partial CDR3 DNA: TGTGCCAGCAGTGATGGGGGGGGGCTGGCAGAA.

About this clone: Gene names and germline refer to mouse. The CDR3 is cut off 4 residues early in the read; its end comes from the germline J gene. This chain joins TRBV19 and TRBJ2-7, with D perhaps TRBD1 (6 bases). Germline CDR1 FNHDT, CDR2 SITEND (reference sequence). The CDR3 contains 13 residues. Here the CDR3 reads CASSLRDKYEQYF. CDR3 bases read: TGTGCCAGCAGTCTAAGGGACAAATAT.

Note on this clone: Here the gene names and germline are mouse. The CDR3 DNA, read in part, is TGTGCTAGCAGCAACTGGGGGGGCTAT. Its translation is CASSNWGGY. The whole CDR3 protein reads CASSNWGGYEQYF. V is TRBV29 and J is TRBJ2-7; 10 bases map to TRBD2. The CDR3 end is not reached by the read, which stops 4 residues before it; the germline J gene fills it in. Trimming removed 6 bases from V and 3 bases from J; junction bases left unmatched: 2. Germline CDR1 MSHET, CDR2 SYDVDS. This CDR3 is built from 13 residues.

On this clone itself: Mouse names are used for the genes. Read coverage stops 4 residues before the CDR3 terminus; the germline J gene supplies the remainder. J is TRBJ2-2 and V is TRBV19; TRBD1 might be the D (5 bases). The CDR3 sequence is 15 residues long. V was clipped by 4 bases and J by 0 bases, with 10 bases between them. Germline-derived CDR1 and CDR2 are FNHDT and SITEND (reference sequence). CDR3 protein: CASSPLTANTGQLYF. The sequenced part of the CDR3 DNA is TGTGCCAGCAGTCCTCTGACAGCAAACACCGGG.

This clone occurred a few times. The gene symbols are mouse symbols. Sequencing ends 4 residues short of the CDR3 end; the germline J gene provides the rest. The chain carries TRBV1 and TRBJ1-4; 7 nucleotides match TRBD1. Losses at the gene ends were 4 bases for V and 1 base for J; bases not matched to a gene: 3. Looked up from germline, CDR1 is NSQYPW and CDR2 is LRSPGD (reference sequence). This CDR3 is built from 15 residues. CDR3 region: CTCSVQGYSNERLFF. The covered CDR3 bases are TGCACCTGCAGTGTACAGGGGTATTCCAACGAA.

Points on this clone: Gene names refer to mouse genes. The read ends 4 residues shy of where the CDR3 ends; the end is completed using the germline J gene. This chain links TRBV1 with TRBJ1-4; D gene ambiguous. The germline V gene encodes CDR1 NSQYPW and CDR2 LRSPGD (reference sequence). Trimming left V 3 bases short and J 0 bases short, with 8 bases between. The CDR3 spans 15 residues. CDR3 DNA (partial): TGCACCTGCAGTGCCATAAATTTTTCCAACGAA. Residues: CTCSAINFSNE. The full CDR3 protein reads CTCSAINFSNERLFF. Together with reference TRBV1 and TRBJ1-4, the CDR3 gives the full variable domain: VTLLEQNPRWRLVPRGQAVNLRCILKNSQYPWMSWYQQDLQKQLQWLFTLRSPGDKEVKSLPGADYLATRVTDTELRLQVANMSQGRTLYCTCSAINFSNERLFFGHGTKLSVL.

This clone has ten or more counts. The germline and genes are mouse ones. The read ends 4 residues shy of where the CDR3 ends; the end is completed using the germline J gene. V and J are TRBV13-3 and TRBJ2-1; D possibly corresponds to TRBD1 (6 bases). The germline V gene has CDR1 NNHDY and CDR2 SYVADS. The CDR3 spans 13 residues. The V and J ends lost 3 bases and 6 bases respectively, with 10 bases between them. The CDR3 loop is CASSGTAFAEQFF. The CDR3 DNA, read in part, is TGTGCCAGCAGTGGGACAGCTTTTGCT.